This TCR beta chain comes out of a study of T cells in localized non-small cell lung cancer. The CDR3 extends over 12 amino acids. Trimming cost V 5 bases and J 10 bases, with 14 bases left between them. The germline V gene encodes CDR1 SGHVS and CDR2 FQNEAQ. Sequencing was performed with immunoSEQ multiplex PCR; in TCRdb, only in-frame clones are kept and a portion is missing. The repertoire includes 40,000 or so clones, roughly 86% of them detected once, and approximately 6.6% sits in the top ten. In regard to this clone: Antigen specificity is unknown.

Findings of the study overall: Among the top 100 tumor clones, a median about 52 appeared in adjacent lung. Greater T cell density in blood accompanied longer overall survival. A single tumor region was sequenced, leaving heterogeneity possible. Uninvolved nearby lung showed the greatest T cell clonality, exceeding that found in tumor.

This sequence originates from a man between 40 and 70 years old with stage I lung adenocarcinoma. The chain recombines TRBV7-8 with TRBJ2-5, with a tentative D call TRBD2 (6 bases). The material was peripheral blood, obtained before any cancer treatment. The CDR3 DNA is TGTGCCAGCAGCGGGACTCTAGCGAACCAGTACTTC. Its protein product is CASSGTLANQYF.